The T cell receptor beta chain described here comes from a study of T cell responses to AZD1222 COVID-19 vaccine. Points from the study as a whole: Spike-specific TCRs gained breadth and depth after people received two AZD1222 doses. At 160-218 and 743-854, vaccine-associated CD4 TCRs were dominant, and they spanned spike. Repertoires were obtained only post-peak T cell response.

Using immunoSEQ multiplex PCR, the repertoire was profiled, and TCRdb retains in-frame clones only, with some absent. The table lists some 130,000 clones, approximately 91% of them singletons. There are 16 residues in the CDR3. The V end lost 6 bases, the J end lost 2 bases, and 20 bases lay between the germline ends. Germline V gene data show CDR1 as LGHDT and CDR2 as YNNKEL (reference sequence). About this clone itself: Its specificity is unknown.

V is TRBV3-1 (or the pseudogene TRBV3-2) and J is TRBJ2-7; perhaps TRBD1 as D (6 bases). The origin of this receptor is an adult who received the AZD1222 COVID-19 vaccine. The sequencing here drew on peripheral blood, taken 28 days after the second AZD1222 dose. This CDR3 is CASSPRLGHQTYEQYF. CDR3 nucleotides: TGTGCCAGCAGTCCTCGGCTGGGACACCAGACCTACGAGCAGTACTTC.